The rows below give T cell receptor beta chains drawn from one sample of a study of T cell responses to AZD1222 COVID-19 vaccine. The repertoire was sequenced with immunoSEQ multiplex PCR; TCRdb's copy has only in-frame clones and lacks some. The data contain 100,000 to 130,000 clones, around 90% of them singletons. The sample consisted of peripheral blood, taken on day 0 of AZD1222 vaccination. These receptor sequences come from an adult in good health. Each CDR3 is given with its conserved first and last residue. A D gene is named only where the DNA matches it firmly. A clone size is listed for some rows: how often the clone was seen (once, few, many), or a class if it is expanded.

>TRBV7-2|TRBD2|-|TRBJ2-1
CASSFPQGLANSEQFF
TGTGCCAGCAGTTTTCCTCAGGGACTAGCGAACAGTGAGCAGTTCTTC
>TRBV25-1|-|-|TRBJ2-7
CASSPNRGPYEQYF
TGTGCCAGCAGTCCTAATCGAGGTCCCTACGAGCAGTACTTC
>TRBV7-9|-|-|TRBJ1-5
CASSLNNGQPQHF
TGTGCCAGCAGCTTAAATAATGGTCAGCCCCAGCATTTT
>TRBV23-1|-|once|TRBJ1-1
CASSQSGHERGLNTEAFF
TGCGCCAGCAGTCAATCGGGACACGAGAGGGGCCTGAACACTGAAGCTTTCTTT
>TRBV6-6|-|-|TRBJ2-3
CASSSTVTDTQYF
TGTGCCAGCAGTTCGACAGTTACAGATACGCAGTATTTT
>TRBV29-1|TRBD1|-|TRBJ1-2
CSVLQGEVGYTF
TGCAGCGTGCTACAGGGGGAAGTTGGCTACACCTTC
>TRBV12-3/TRBV12-4|TRBD1|-|TRBJ1-1
CASSLGQGTEAFF
TGTGCCAGCAGTTTGGGACAGGGGACTGAAGCTTTCTTT
>TRBV6-5|-|-|TRBJ2-7
CASRGQGSSYEQYF
TGTGCCAGCAGGGGCCAGGGAAGCTCCTACGAGCAGTACTTC
>TRBV29-1|-|-|TRBJ1-1
CSVVKDSNTEAFF
TGCAGCGTTGTTAAAGATTCAAACACTGAAGCTTTCTTT
>TRBV5-6|-|few|TRBJ1-4
CASSGVSGSKFEKLFF
TGTGCCAGCAGCGGGGTCAGTGGGAGTAAATTTGAAAAACTGTTTTTT
>TRBV28|TRBD1|-|TRBJ1-1
CASSLTGTNTEAFF
TGTGCCAGCAGTTTGACAGGGACGAACACTGAAGCTTTCTTT
>TRBV2|-|-|TRBJ1-1
CASNVRDGTEAFF
TGTGCCAGCAACGTCCGGGACGGGACTGAAGCTTTCTTT